This TCR beta chain was documented in a study of persistence of HIV-infected CD4 T cells. General study results and limits: Antigen-responding cells were enriched for degenerate expanded CDR3beta sequences. Within sorted populations, more oligoclonal TCRs accompanied more oligoclonal proviruses.

The libraries were made with immunoSEQ version 4 in survey mode. Each sample used up to 1 ug genomic DNA diluted to about 10 ng/uL. Profiling relied on immunoSEQ multiplex PCR, and the TCRdb table lists in-frame clones only, not all of them. Of roughly 35,000 clones in the sample, approximately 78% were seen once. For this clone: Antigen unknown. The sample has other DNA sequences that encode this CDR3 too.

Overlapping HIV-1 Gag 15-mer peptides at 0.85 to 1 ug per peptide per mL were used. Sorted nonresponding memory CD4+ T cells were CD40L-negative, CD69-negative, CD45RO-high. The clonotype was recovered from an adult with HIV. The donor label of this sample is uncertain. Sample: cultured CD4+ T cells from PBMCs, taken from a patient who received antiretroviral therapy.

CDR3 in amino acids: CASSETYTDTQYF. The CDR3 coding sequence is TGTGCCAGCAGTGAAACTTACACAGATACGCAGTATTTT. The J gene is TRBJ2-3, the V gene TRBV6-1; D ambiguous. Germline assignment: CDR1 MNHNS and CDR2 SASEGT. V dropped 2 bases and J dropped 2 bases, with 5 bases sitting between them. The CDR3 loop spans 13 amino acids.